A single sample is the source of the 2 T cell receptor beta chains below, sequenced in a study of shared clonotypes between healthy human individuals. Naive CD8 cells lacked CD45RO, underwent positive selection for CCR7 and left out terminally differentiated effector memory CD45RA+ cells. Repertoires were generated with immunoSEQ multiplex PCR, while TCRdb's copy carries only in-frame clones and drops some. This repertoire shows about 800,000 clones, around 96% found once; its top ten account for less than 0.3%. The sequenced material came from naive CD8+ T cells sorted from blood. The receptors were sampled from a man aged 25-45 years in good health.

In DNA form, the CDR3 reads TGCGCCAGCAGCCAAAACACAGATACGCAGTATTTT. This sequence encodes CASSQNTDTQYF. The chain couples TRBV4-1 to TRBJ2-3, with D uncertain. Germline V CDR1 and CDR2: MGHRA, YSYEKL. This CDR3 comprises 12 residues. Between the trimmed V and J ends, which lost 2 bases and 2 bases, there was a span of 2 bases.

The chain is built from TRBV27 and TRBJ2-1; 10 bases line up with TRBD2. CDR1 is MNHEY and CDR2 is SMNVEV in the germline V gene (reference sequence). Unmatched junction bases numbered 6, after V lost 6 bases and J lost 4 bases. The CDR3 runs 15 residues. This CDR3 reads CASRDGLAAYNEQFF. In DNA, the CDR3 is TGTGCCAGCAGAGACGGACTAGCGGCATACAATGAGCAGTTCTTC.